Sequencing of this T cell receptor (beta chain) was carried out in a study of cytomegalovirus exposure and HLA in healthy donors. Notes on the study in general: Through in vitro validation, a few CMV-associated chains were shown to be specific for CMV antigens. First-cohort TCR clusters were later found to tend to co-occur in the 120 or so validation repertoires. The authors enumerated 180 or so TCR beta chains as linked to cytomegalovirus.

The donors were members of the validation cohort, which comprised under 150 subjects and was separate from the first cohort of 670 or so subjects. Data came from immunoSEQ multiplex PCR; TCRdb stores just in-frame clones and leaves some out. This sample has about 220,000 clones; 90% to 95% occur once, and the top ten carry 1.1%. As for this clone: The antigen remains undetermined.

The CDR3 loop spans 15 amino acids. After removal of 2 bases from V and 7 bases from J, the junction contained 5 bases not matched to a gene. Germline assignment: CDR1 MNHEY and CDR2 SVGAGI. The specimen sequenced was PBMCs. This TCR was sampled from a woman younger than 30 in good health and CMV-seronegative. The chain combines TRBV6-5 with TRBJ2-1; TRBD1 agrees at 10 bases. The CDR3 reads CASSYQDRGINEQFF. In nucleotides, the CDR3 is TGTGCCAGCAGTTACCAGGACAGGGGGATAAATGAGCAGTTCTTC.